This T cell receptor (beta chain) was observed in a study of T cell responses to AZD1222 COVID-19 vaccine (TCRdb year 2021). About the investigation overall: Because spike-specific TCR depth and breadth did not differ between the two schedules, AZD1222 recipients who got a second dose at roughly 4 weeks were pooled with those who got a second dose at roughly 12 weeks. TCR sequencing was performed for 233 trial participants, of whom some 200 were given two doses of AZD1222 and some 25 were given two doses of MenACWY control vaccine. Trial participants were enrolled by age into subgroups of 18-55, 56-69 and 70-plus years, and about 150, 27 and 61 TCR-sequenced participants, respectively, were included in these subgroups. Beyond this particular receptor, the publication reports: No day 14 peak-response samples were available, so repertoires were characterized only after the peak T cell response. Nearly half of unique spike-specific TCRs reportedly recognized epitopes outside regions mutated in the B.1.351 and B.1.1.7 variants. Conclusions about previously exposed vaccinees are limited because only five to seven AZD1222 recipients were SARS-CoV-2 seropositive at baseline. Participants were mostly white British and included more females than males, and it was suggested by the authors that clonal diversity may have been underestimated. The 56-69-year group was small, and its depth increase did not reach significance, likely because of low power. After two AZD1222 doses, spike-specific TCR breadth and depth were significantly higher than at day 0 and than in MenACWY recipients. The whole spike protein was spanned by vaccine-associated CD4 TCRs, and dominant responses were seen in regions 160-218 and 743-854.

Of note for this clone: The antigen it recognizes is unknown. Per-base qualities were not stored, and no clone one base away is much larger.

The CDR3 sequence holds 16 residues, the cysteine and phenylalanine included. The retained sequence is limited to the CDR3, 48 bases, with the frame set at the first base. Germline trimming: 3 bases from V, 7 bases from J; junction bases outside gene matches: 10. CDR1 and CDR2, per the germline V gene, are SGHRS and YFSETQ. The CDR3 regions of human TCRbeta chains were analyzed by immunosequencing. Per the source publication's procedure: TCRs in the repertoires were matched against a reference library of SARS-CoV-2-specific TCRs that had been generated with the MIRA antigen-specificity platform. Breadth meant the fraction of unique TCRs that were SARS-CoV-2-associated, whereas depth meant the fraction of total T cells that were SARS-CoV-2-associated. Using the MIRA data, every spike-specific TCR was mapped to the spike region that the TCR reacted to and assigned to either a CD4 or a CD8 class. Log10-transformed breadth and depth values were compared by one-way ANOVA with Sidak's multiple comparisons tests. The clones in this table, taken by TCRdb from immuneACCESS, are in-frame only. Not every clone is retained; where verified, under half of the shortfall comes from an unresolved V gene, and the cause of the rest is unknown. V and J calls and clone size are copied from that table; D and trimming were computed from the DNA. The sample profile shows about 140,000 clones; 85% to 90% of them were found once. The ten largest clones capture around 3.6% of the sample.

This specimen's time point label, interpreted: baseline before first vaccination. Vaccinee samples came from UK trials COV001 and COV002, including a single-blind randomized controlled phase 2/3 trial of AZD1222 (ChAdOx1 nCoV-19) in healthy adults. For TCRbeta chain sequencing, PBMC samples from trial participants were taken at day 0 and at day 28 after the second dose. This specimen consisted of peripheral blood, obtained on day 0 of AZD1222 vaccination. This receptor chain uses TRBV5-1 and TRBJ2-1; 10 central nucleotides agree with TRBD2. This receptor was identified in an adult in good health. For the CDR3, the sequence is CASSSEGLAAWNEQFF. The bases are TGCGCCAGCAGCTCAGAAGGACTAGCGGCATGGAATGAGCAGTTCTTC. Reference TRBV5-1 and TRBJ2-1 proteins supply the regions before and after the CDR3; the full variable domain is: KAGVTQTPRYLIKTRGQQVTLSCSPISGHRSVSWYQQTPGQGLQFLFEYFSETQRNKGNFPGRFSGRQFSNSRSEMNVSTLELGDSALYLCASSSEGLAAWNEQFFGPGTRLTVL.